This T cell receptor beta chain is drawn from a study of T cell responses to AZD1222 COVID-19 vaccine. As regards this clone: Its antigen remains unidentified.

The repertoire was sequenced with immunoSEQ multiplex PCR; TCRdb's copy has only in-frame clones and lacks some. This table holds fewer than 130,000 clones, around 93% found once. Germline values: CDR1 MNHEY, CDR2 SVGAGI. The CDR3 runs to 11 residues. The ends were cut back, 9 bases at V and 10 bases at J, with 12 bases in the middle. Regarding the study as a whole: Once two AZD1222 doses were given, Spike-specific TCR breadth and depth went up.

Here the sequenced sample was peripheral blood, taken on day 0 of AZD1222 vaccination. This clonotype was obtained from an adult in good health. The rearrangement joins TRBV6-5 to TRBJ1-4, with D maybe TRBD1 (5 bases). The CDR3, as DNA: TGTGCCAGTACCCCTGGGGGAAAACTGTTTTTT. Translating it yields CASTPGGKLFF.